The rows below give T cell receptor beta chains drawn from one sample of a study of T cells after yellow fever vaccination. A single record per CDR3 protein comes from TCRdb applying MiXCR to the 5' RACE reads. Altogether approximately 610,000 distinct CDR3 sequences are present, roughly 17% being singletons, with the ten largest covering 17%. This specimen consisted of PBMCs, obtained about 5 days after the first yellow fever vaccination. The receptors stem from a man between 18 and 29 years old who received the YFV17D yellow fever vaccine. The CDR3 runs from the conserved cysteine through the conserved F or W. Fields, in order: J gene, clone size, D gene, V gene, CDR3 length, CDR3 protein, CDR3 DNA. The D gene is left open where the match is weak. The size field is filled for only some rows; it gives once, few, many or a size class.

j_call: TRBJ1-4
clone_size: many
d_call: NA
v_call: TRBV5-5
cdr3_length: 15
cdr3_aa: CASSLTAGIYEKLFF
cdr3_nt: TGTGCCAGCAGCTTGACGGCAGGGATCTATGAAAAACTGTTTTTT

j_call: TRBJ2-1
clone_size: NA
d_call: NA
v_call: TRBV6-2/TRBV6-3
cdr3_length: 17
cdr3_aa: CASSYSRVAGITNEQFF
cdr3_nt: TGTGCCAGCAGTTACTCGAGGGTGGCGGGGATAACCAATGAGCAGTTCTTC

j_call: TRBJ2-5
clone_size: NA
d_call: NA
v_call: TRBV27
cdr3_length: 14
cdr3_aa: CASSIIAPGETQYF
cdr3_nt: TGTGCCAGCTCGATAATAGCACCAGGAGAGACCCAGTACTTC

j_call: TRBJ2-6
clone_size: NA
d_call: NA
v_call: TRBV6-5
cdr3_length: 14
cdr3_aa: CASSWGGAANVLTF
cdr3_nt: TGTGCCAGCAGTTGGGGGGGCGCTGCCAACGTCCTGACTTTC

j_call: TRBJ2-2
clone_size: few
d_call: NA
v_call: TRBV4-2
cdr3_length: 16
cdr3_aa: CASSQDAGPNTGELFF
cdr3_nt: TGTGCCAGCAGCCAAGACGCCGGGCCGAACACCGGGGAGCTGTTTTTT

j_call: TRBJ2-3
clone_size: NA
d_call: NA
v_call: TRBV4-2
cdr3_length: 15
cdr3_aa: CASSQERSRANTQYF
cdr3_nt: TGTGCCAGCAGCCAAGAACGGTCCAGGGCCAATACGCAGTATTTT

j_call: TRBJ1-1
clone_size: few
d_call: NA
v_call: TRBV11-2
cdr3_length: 15
cdr3_aa: CASELSLAMNTEAFF
cdr3_nt: TGTGCCAGCGAACTAAGCTTAGCTATGAACACTGAAGCTTTCTTT

j_call: TRBJ2-2
clone_size: few
d_call: NA
v_call: TRBV7-2
cdr3_length: 14
cdr3_aa: CASSSRHPTGELFF
cdr3_nt: TGTGCCAGCAGCTCCAGACATCCGACCGGGGAGCTGTTTTTT

j_call: TRBJ2-1
clone_size: NA
d_call: TRBD2
v_call: TRBV3-1
cdr3_length: 17
cdr3_aa: CASSQEAGLAVYNEQFF
cdr3_nt: TGTGCCAGCAGCCAAGAGGCCGGGCTAGCGGTATACAATGAGCAGTTCTTC

j_call: TRBJ2-7
clone_size: NA
d_call: NA
v_call: TRBV30
cdr3_length: 11
cdr3_aa: CAWSTGSEQYF
cdr3_nt: TGTGCCTGGAGTACTGGGTCCGAGCAGTACTTC

j_call: TRBJ2-7
clone_size: NA
d_call: NA
v_call: TRBV20-1
cdr3_length: 13
cdr3_aa: CSARVPGTGEQYF
cdr3_nt: TGCAGTGCTAGAGTGCCCGGGACGGGGGAGCAGTACTTC

j_call: TRBJ1-2
clone_size: few
d_call: TRBD1
v_call: TRBV7-2
cdr3_length: 14
cdr3_aa: CASSPDREWGGYTF
cdr3_nt: TGTGCCAGCAGCCCAGACAGGGAGTGGGGAGGCTACACCTTC

j_call: TRBJ2-5
clone_size: few
d_call: TRBD2
v_call: TRBV15
cdr3_length: 17
cdr3_aa: CATSERTSGGALKTQYF
cdr3_nt: TGTGCCACCAGCGAGCGTACTAGCGGGGGGGCCCTAAAGACCCAGTACTTC

j_call: TRBJ1-5
clone_size: NA
d_call: TRBD1
v_call: TRBV7-2
cdr3_length: 15
cdr3_aa: CASSPPGQGRQPQHF
cdr3_nt: TGTGCCAGCAGTCCTCCGGGACAGGGAAGACAGCCCCAGCATTTT

j_call: TRBJ2-7
clone_size: few
d_call: TRBD2
v_call: TRBV6-1
cdr3_length: 14
cdr3_aa: CASSGPGTRNEQYF
cdr3_nt: TGTGCCAGCAGCGGACCCGGGACTAGGAACGAGCAGTACTTC

j_call: TRBJ1-2
clone_size: few
d_call: NA
v_call: TRBV12-3/TRBV12-4
cdr3_length: 16
cdr3_aa: CASTGGRGVANYGYTF
cdr3_nt: TGTGCCAGCACCGGGGGACGGGGAGTCGCTAACTATGGCTACACCTTC

j_call: TRBJ2-1
clone_size: few
d_call: TRBD2
v_call: TRBV7-7
cdr3_length: 14
cdr3_aa: CASSRAGAYNEQFF
cdr3_nt: TGTGCTAGCAGCCGAGCGGGGGCCTACAATGAGCAGTTCTTC

j_call: TRBJ2-5
clone_size: NA
d_call: TRBD2
v_call: TRBV4-3
cdr3_length: 16
cdr3_aa: CASSQGLSGGEETQYF
cdr3_nt: TGCGCCAGCAGCCAAGGCTTAAGCGGGGGGGAAGAGACCCAGTACTTC

j_call: TRBJ2-1
clone_size: few
d_call: NA
v_call: TRBV20-1
cdr3_length: 14
cdr3_aa: CSAGPGRSYNEQFF
cdr3_nt: TGCAGTGCCGGCCCAGGGCGCTCCTACAATGAGCAGTTCTTC

j_call: TRBJ1-5
clone_size: NA
d_call: NA
v_call: TRBV12-3/TRBV12-4
cdr3_length: 13
cdr3_aa: CASSYVSNQPQHF
cdr3_nt: TGTGCCAGCAGTTATGTTAGCAATCAGCCCCAGCATTTT

j_call: TRBJ2-3
clone_size: few
d_call: TRBD2
v_call: TRBV7-8
cdr3_length: 16
cdr3_aa: CASSPGGGGGTDTQYF
cdr3_nt: TGTGCCAGCAGTCCTGGCGGCGGGGGGGGCACAGATACGCAGTATTTT

j_call: TRBJ2-5
clone_size: NA
d_call: NA
v_call: TRBV7-2
cdr3_length: 13
cdr3_aa: CASSVDLGRAQYF
cdr3_nt: TGTGCCAGCAGCGTGGACTTGGGGCGAGCCCAGTACTTC

j_call: TRBJ2-7
clone_size: NA
d_call: TRBD2
v_call: TRBV3-1
cdr3_length: 15
cdr3_aa: CASSLRTSGRYEQYF
cdr3_nt: TGTGCCAGCAGCCTCCGGACTAGCGGCCGCTACGAGCAGTACTTC

j_call: TRBJ2-1
clone_size: once
d_call: NA
v_call: TRBV5-1
cdr3_length: 16
cdr3_aa: CASSLWGSSSYNEQFF
cdr3_nt: TGCGCCAGCAGCTTGTGGGGTTCTAGCTCCTACAATGAGCAGTTCTTC

j_call: TRBJ1-2
clone_size: NA
d_call: TRBD1
v_call: TRBV6-1
cdr3_length: 14
cdr3_aa: CASSKPGTGHGYTF
cdr3_nt: TGTGCCAGCAGTAAACCGGGGACAGGCCATGGCTACACCTTC

j_call: TRBJ2-7
clone_size: few
d_call: NA
v_call: TRBV6-5
cdr3_length: 13
cdr3_aa: CASSLRQTHEQYF
cdr3_nt: TGTGCCAGCAGTTTACGACAAACCCACGAGCAGTACTTC

j_call: TRBJ2-7
clone_size: NA
d_call: TRBD2
v_call: TRBV6-1
cdr3_length: 14
cdr3_aa: CASSRLAGTYEQYF
cdr3_nt: TGTGCCAGCAGCCGACTAGCGGGGACCTACGAGCAGTACTTC

j_call: TRBJ1-6
clone_size: few
d_call: NA
v_call: TRBV20-1
cdr3_length: 15
cdr3_aa: CSARDRAGENSPLHF
cdr3_nt: TGCAGTGCTAGAGATCGGGCAGGGGAGAATTCACCCCTCCACTTT

j_call: TRBJ2-6
clone_size: few
d_call: NA
v_call: TRBV6-1
cdr3_length: 15
cdr3_aa: CASSAFGGGANVLTF
cdr3_nt: TGTGCCAGCAGTGCCTTCGGAGGAGGGGCCAACGTCCTGACTTTC

j_call: TRBJ2-7
clone_size: few
d_call: NA
v_call: TRBV6-1
cdr3_length: 14
cdr3_aa: CASEQGRGPYEQYF
cdr3_nt: TGTGCCAGCGAACAGGGCCGGGGGCCCTACGAGCAGTACTTC

j_call: TRBJ1-2
clone_size: NA
d_call: NA
v_call: TRBV7-2
cdr3_length: 15
cdr3_aa: CASSPNQGPGYGYTF
cdr3_nt: TGTGCCAGCAGCCCAAATCAGGGTCCGGGCTATGGCTACACCTTC

j_call: TRBJ2-7
clone_size: few
d_call: TRBD1
v_call: TRBV4-1
cdr3_length: 15
cdr3_aa: CASSQVDRGRNEQYF
cdr3_nt: TGCGCCAGCAGCCAAGTCGACAGGGGGCGCAACGAGCAGTACTTC

j_call: TRBJ2-1
clone_size: few
d_call: TRBD1
v_call: TRBV19
cdr3_length: 16
cdr3_aa: CASSQGALPAGNEQFF
cdr3_nt: TGTGCCAGTAGCCAGGGGGCCTTACCCGCGGGCAATGAGCAGTTCTTC

j_call: TRBJ1-1
clone_size: NA
d_call: TRBD1
v_call: TRBV7-3
cdr3_length: 17
cdr3_aa: CASSLNPPGQVNTEAFF
cdr3_nt: TGTGCCAGCAGCCTAAATCCCCCGGGACAGGTGAACACTGAAGCTTTCTTT

j_call: TRBJ1-2
clone_size: few
d_call: TRBD1
v_call: TRBV7-2
cdr3_length: 15
cdr3_aa: CASSLSFGDRGPTAF
cdr3_nt: TGTGCCAGCAGCTTAAGTTTCGGGGACAGGGGCCCTACGGCCTTC

j_call: TRBJ1-1
clone_size: NA
d_call: TRBD1
v_call: TRBV5-1
cdr3_length: 17
cdr3_aa: CASSYRDRGRMNTEAFF
cdr3_nt: TGCGCCAGCAGCTACCGGGACAGGGGGCGTATGAACACTGAAGCTTTCTTT

j_call: TRBJ1-3
clone_size: few
d_call: NA
v_call: TRBV9
cdr3_length: 15
cdr3_aa: CASSVAGQGGNTIYF
cdr3_nt: TGTGCCAGCAGCGTAGCTGGGCAGGGCGGAAACACCATATATTTT

j_call: TRBJ2-1
clone_size: few
d_call: NA
v_call: TRBV5-1
cdr3_length: 16
cdr3_aa: CASTPAAGSSYNEQFF
cdr3_nt: TGCGCCAGCACCCCGGCGGCGGGAAGCTCCTACAATGAGCAGTTCTTC

j_call: TRBJ2-2
clone_size: few
d_call: NA
v_call: TRBV7-9
cdr3_length: 16
cdr3_aa: CASSKGSGTNTGELFF
cdr3_nt: TGTGCCAGCAGCAAGGGCTCGGGAACTAACACCGGGGAGCTGTTTTTT

j_call: TRBJ2-2
clone_size: few
d_call: NA
v_call: TRBV11-1
cdr3_length: 18
cdr3_aa: CASSPLVLGRMNTGELFF
cdr3_nt: TGTGCCAGCAGCCCTCTCGTGCTGGGACGGATGAACACCGGGGAGCTGTTTTTT